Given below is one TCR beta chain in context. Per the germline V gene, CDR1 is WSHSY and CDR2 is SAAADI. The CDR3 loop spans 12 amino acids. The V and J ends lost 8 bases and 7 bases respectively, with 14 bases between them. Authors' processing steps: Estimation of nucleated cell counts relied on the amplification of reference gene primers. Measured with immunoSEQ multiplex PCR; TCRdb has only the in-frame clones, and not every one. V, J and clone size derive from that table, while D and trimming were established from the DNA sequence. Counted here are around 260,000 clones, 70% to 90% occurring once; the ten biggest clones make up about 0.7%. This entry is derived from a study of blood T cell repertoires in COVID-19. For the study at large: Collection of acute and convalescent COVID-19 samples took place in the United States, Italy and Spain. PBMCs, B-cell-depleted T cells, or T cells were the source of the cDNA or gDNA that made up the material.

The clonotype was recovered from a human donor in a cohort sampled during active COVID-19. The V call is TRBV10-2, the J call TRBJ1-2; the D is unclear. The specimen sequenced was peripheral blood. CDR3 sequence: CASALEIGGYTF. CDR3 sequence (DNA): TGCGCCAGCGCTCTGGAGATTGGTGGCTACACCTTC.